This T cell receptor beta chain stems from a study of shared clonotypes between healthy human individuals. Profiling relied on immunoSEQ multiplex PCR, and the TCRdb table lists in-frame clones only, not all of them. The sample shows some 650,000 clones, around 97% of them seen only once. The CDR3 runs to 17 residues. J lost 3 bases, V lost 1 base, and 6 bases had no gene match. Germline V gene data show CDR1 as MDHEN and CDR2 as SYDVKM. The sequence derives from a young woman in good health. The source material was naive CD4+ T cells sorted from blood. As to subset: CD45RA+ positively selected. The J gene is TRBJ2-7, the V gene TRBV28, with 13 bases identical to TRBD2. The CDR3 sequence: CASSLSAGTSGIYEQYF. The DNA of the CDR3 is TGTGCCAGCAGTTTATCCGCCGGGACTAGCGGGATCTACGAGCAGTACTTC.